The rows below give T cell receptor beta chains drawn from one sample of a study of blood T cell repertoires in COVID-19. The method was immunoSEQ multiplex PCR; TCRdb's version includes in-frame clones alone and lacks a portion of them. Seen here are approximately 20,000 clones, around 86% observed once, and the top ten hold less than 20%. The sequenced material came from peripheral blood. Source of these receptors: a man in his 70s with acute or convalescent COVID-19. Each CDR3 is given with its conserved first and last residue. A D gene is named only where the DNA matches it firmly. Not every row has a clone size; where given, it reads once, few, many or a size class.

size: once
V: TRBV6-5
J: TRBJ2-2
D: NA
CDR3: CASSWGQDTGELFF
DNA: TGTGCCAGCAGTTGGGGGCAGGACACCGGGGAGCTGTTTTTT

size: NA
V: TRBV7-9
J: TRBJ1-6
D: NA
CDR3: CASSLVVGRDSPLHF
DNA: TGTGCCAGCAGCTTAGTCGTCGGCAGGGATTCACCCCTCCACTTT

size: NA
V: TRBV2
J: TRBJ1-5
D: NA
CDR3: CASKSPGFPNQPQHF
DNA: TGTGCCAGCAAAAGCCCGGGGTTTCCCAATCAGCCCCAGCATTTT

size: few
V: TRBV13
J: TRBJ1-6
D: NA
CDR3: CASRSKGSYNSPLHF
DNA: TGTGCCAGCAGATCTAAGGGGTCCTATAATTCACCCCTCCACTTT

size: NA
V: TRBV6-6
J: TRBJ2-7
D: NA
CDR3: CASSYTSGEQYF
DNA: TGTGCCAGCAGTTACACCTCAGGAGAGCAGTACTTC

size: NA
V: TRBV18
J: TRBJ1-1
D: TRBD1
CDR3: CASSPTGGTEAFF
DNA: TGTGCCAGCTCACCCACAGGGGGCACTGAAGCTTTCTTT

size: NA
V: TRBV7-9
J: TRBJ2-1
D: TRBD2
CDR3: CASSRGLAGNNEQFF
DNA: TGTGCCAGCAGCCGGGGACTAGCGGGAAACAATGAGCAGTTCTTC

size: NA
V: TRBV5-8
J: TRBJ1-3
D: NA
CDR3: CASSVRGRNTIYF
DNA: TGTGCCAGCAGCGTCCGGGGTAGAAACACCATATATTTT

size: few
V: TRBV5-4
J: TRBJ2-7
D: NA
CDR3: CASSLGYTGYYEQYF
DNA: TGTGCCAGCAGCTTGGGCTACACAGGGTACTACGAGCAGTACTTC

size: NA
V: TRBV5-4
J: TRBJ2-1
D: TRBD2
CDR3: CASSSGRTSGGYNEQFF
DNA: TGTGCCAGCAGCTCGGGGAGGACTAGCGGGGGTTACAATGAGCAGTTCTTC

size: NA
V: TRBV7-9
J: TRBJ2-3
D: TRBD2
CDR3: CASKKAGVGTDTQYF
DNA: TGTGCCAGCAAAAAAGCGGGAGTAGGCACAGATACGCAGTATTTT

size: NA
V: TRBV28
J: TRBJ1-4
D: NA
CDR3: CASSPGPFNEKLFF
DNA: TGTGCCAGCAGTCCTGGGCCTTTTAATGAAAAACTGTTTTTT

size: NA
V: TRBV5-1
J: TRBJ2-7
D: TRBD2
CDR3: CASSPVSGGRAHEQYF
DNA: TGCGCCAGCAGCCCCGTTTCAGGCGGGAGGGCCCACGAGCAGTACTTC

size: NA
V: TRBV5-1
J: TRBJ1-2
D: NA
CDR3: CASSLRTAGGYTF
DNA: TGCGCCAGCAGCCTTAGGACAGCCGGTGGCTACACCTTC

size: NA
V: TRBV7-2
J: TRBJ2-7
D: NA
CDR3: CASSEALAQLSFEQYF
DNA: TGTGCCAGCAGTGAGGCCTTAGCGCAGCTTTCCTTCGAGCAGTACTTC

size: NA
V: TRBV27
J: TRBJ2-1
D: TRBD2
CDR3: CASSLLDSGRAREQFF
DNA: TGTGCCAGCAGTTTATTGGATAGCGGGAGGGCCAGAGAGCAGTTCTTC

size: NA
V: TRBV5-5
J: TRBJ2-2
D: NA
CDR3: CASSARSGYTGELFF
DNA: TGTGCCAGCAGCGCAAGATCAGGGTATACCGGGGAGCTGTTTTTT

size: NA
V: TRBV6-5
J: TRBJ2-1
D: TRBD2
CDR3: CASFVGTIGEQFF
DNA: TGTGCCAGCTTTGTTGGGACTATCGGCGAGCAGTTCTTC

size: NA
V: TRBV21-1
J: TRBJ2-7
D: NA
CDR3: CASSKTGNKVSYEQYF
DNA: TGTGCCAGCAGCAAGACAGGGAATAAGGTTTCCTACGAGCAGTACTTC

size: NA
V: TRBV3-1/TRBV3-2
J: TRBJ2-2
D: TRBD1
CDR3: CASLGLRGRGTGELFF
DNA: TGTGCCAGCCTTGGTTTAAGGGGGCGCGGGACCGGGGAGCTGTTTTTT

size: NA
V: TRBV5-1
J: TRBJ2-5
D: NA
CDR3: CASSILGSQETQYF
DNA: TGCGCCAGCAGTATTCTAGGATCTCAAGAGACCCAGTACTTC

size: NA
V: TRBV7-2
J: TRBJ2-7
D: TRBD2
CDR3: CASSSPGLAGSYEQYF
DNA: TGTGCCAGCAGCAGTCCGGGACTAGCGGGATCCTACGAGCAGTACTTC

size: NA
V: TRBV7-2
J: TRBJ2-7
D: TRBD2
CDR3: CASSLRTSGSSEQYF
DNA: TGTGCCAGCAGCTTGAGGACTAGCGGGAGCTCCGAGCAGTACTTC

size: NA
V: TRBV6-5
J: TRBJ1-1
D: NA
CDR3: CASSLQGFNTEAFF
DNA: TGTGCCAGCAGCCTTCAGGGTTTTAACACTGAAGCTTTCTTT

size: NA
V: TRBV27
J: TRBJ1-5
D: TRBD1
CDR3: CASSPRGVSNQPQHF
DNA: TGTGCCAGCAGTCCCAGGGGGGTCTCCAATCAGCCCCAGCATTTT

size: NA
V: TRBV6-2/TRBV6-3
J: TRBJ2-1
D: NA
CDR3: CASSLQDYNEQFF
DNA: TGTGCCAGCAGCCTACAGGACTACAATGAGCAGTTCTTC

size: NA
V: TRBV18
J: TRBJ1-2
D: NA
CDR3: CASSSGEDYGYTF
DNA: TGTGCCAGCTCCAGCGGGGAGGACTATGGCTACACCTTC

size: NA
V: TRBV3-1/TRBV3-2
J: TRBJ2-3
D: NA
CDR3: CASSQDRGDTQYF
DNA: TGTGCCAGCAGCCAAGATAGAGGAGATACGCAGTATTTT

size: NA
V: TRBV10-3
J: TRBJ2-1
D: TRBD1
CDR3: CAISMDRGFDEQFF
DNA: TGTGCCATCAGTATGGACAGGGGGTTCGATGAGCAGTTCTTC

size: NA
V: TRBV19
J: TRBJ1-1
D: TRBD1
CDR3: CASKTGGASHTEAFF
DNA: TGTGCCAGTAAAACAGGGGGCGCATCTCACACTGAAGCTTTCTTT

size: NA
V: TRBV5-1
J: TRBJ2-3
D: TRBD2
CDR3: CASSLGGTSGTDTQYF
DNA: TGCGCCAGCAGCTTGGGAGGGACTAGCGGCACAGATACGCAGTATTTT

size: once
V: TRBV4-2
J: TRBJ1-6
D: NA
CDR3: CASSQDSFSSPLHF
DNA: TGTGCCAGCAGCCAAGATAGTTTTTCCTCACCCCTCCACTTT

size: NA
V: TRBV9
J: TRBJ1-4
D: TRBD1
CDR3: CASSVRGGQSGNEKLFF
DNA: TGTGCCAGCAGCGTACGGGGGGGACAGAGCGGGAATGAAAAACTGTTTTTT

size: NA
V: TRBV27
J: TRBJ2-7
D: TRBD1
CDR3: CASSSEAGTGVYEQYF
DNA: TGTGCCAGCAGTTCCGAGGCCGGGACAGGGGTGTACGAGCAGTACTTC

size: NA
V: TRBV7-2
J: TRBJ2-3
D: TRBD2
CDR3: CASSSSSGRADTQYF
DNA: TGTGCCAGCAGCTCATCTAGCGGGAGGGCAGATACGCAGTATTTT

size: NA
V: TRBV7-2
J: TRBJ2-4
D: NA
CDR3: CASSLFTGNIQYF
DNA: TGTGCCAGCAGCTTATTTACAGGGAACATTCAGTACTTC

size: NA
V: TRBV7-2
J: TRBJ1-3
D: NA
CDR3: CASSLSLSGNTIYF
DNA: TGTGCCAGCAGCTTAAGCCTCTCTGGAAACACCATATATTTT

size: NA
V: TRBV12-5
J: TRBJ1-6
D: NA
CDR3: CASGFYLAGGGYNSPLHF
DNA: TGTGCTAGTGGTTTCTACTTGGCGGGAGGAGGGTATAATTCACCCCTCCACTTT

size: NA
V: TRBV7-3
J: TRBJ2-7
D: NA
CDR3: CASSAGRPDEQYF
DNA: TGTGCCAGCAGCGCGGGACGGCCGGACGAGCAGTACTTC

size: NA
V: TRBV6-5
J: TRBJ2-1
D: NA
CDR3: CASKELYNEQFF
DNA: TGTGCCAGCAAAGAGCTCTACAATGAGCAGTTCTTC

size: NA
V: TRBV2
J: TRBJ1-5
D: NA
CDR3: CASSAVSQSQPQHF
DNA: TGTGCCAGCAGTGCAGTTAGCCAGAGTCAGCCCCAGCATTTT

size: hyperexpanded
V: TRBV4-3
J: TRBJ2-1
D: TRBD2
CDR3: CASSQGVGTSGLTPRNEQFF
DNA: TGCGCCAGCAGCCAAGGAGTCGGGACTAGCGGACTTACCCCGAGGAATGAGCAGTTCTTC

size: NA
V: TRBV4-2
J: TRBJ1-5
D: NA
CDR3: CASSQAGGPGSNQPQHF
DNA: TGTGCCAGCAGCCAAGCCGGGGGGCCTGGGAGCAATCAGCCCCAGCATTTT

size: NA
V: TRBV6-1
J: TRBJ1-2
D: NA
CDR3: CASSEPETHGYTF
DNA: TGTGCCAGCAGTGAACCAGAGACTCATGGCTACACCTTC

size: NA
V: TRBV15
J: TRBJ1-4
D: NA
CDR3: CATSRENGPGNEKLFF
DNA: TGTGCCACCAGCAGAGAAAACGGGCCGGGAAATGAAAAACTGTTTTTT

size: NA
V: TRBV27
J: TRBJ2-3
D: TRBD1
CDR3: CASGTGEARDTQYF
DNA: TGTGCCAGCGGGACAGGGGAGGCTAGGGATACGCAGTATTTT

size: once
V: TRBV19
J: TRBJ2-2
D: TRBD1
CDR3: CASSLRTGANTGELFF
DNA: TGTGCCAGTAGTCTCCGGACAGGGGCGAACACCGGGGAGCTGTTTTTT

size: once
V: TRBV7-7
J: TRBJ2-5
D: NA
CDR3: CASTDSGETQYF
DNA: TGTGCTAGCACGGACTCCGGGGAGACCCAGTACTTC

size: NA
V: TRBV4-2
J: TRBJ2-7
D: TRBD2
CDR3: CASSQDRSGLAYEQYF
DNA: TGTGCCAGCAGCCAAGATCGTAGCGGACTAGCGTACGAGCAGTACTTC

size: NA
V: TRBV18
J: TRBJ2-7
D: TRBD2
CDR3: CASFASGGSYEQYF
DNA: TGTGCCAGCTTTGCTAGCGGGGGCTCCTACGAGCAGTACTTC